This entry lists 24 T cell receptor beta chains sequenced from one sample in a study of T cells after yellow fever vaccination. TCRdb reprocessed the 5' RACE reads with MiXCR, giving one entry per CDR3 protein. The profile shows 250,000 to 350,000 distinct CDR3 sequences, roughly 7% of them singletons. The sequencing here drew on PBMCs, taken about 49 days after the first yellow fever vaccination. These TCRs come from a man between 18 and 29 years old who received the YFV17D yellow fever vaccine.

The CDR3 DNA follows: TGTGCCAGCAGCTTATATGAAGGGACAGGGGACTATGGCTACACCTTC. This gives the protein CASSLYEGTGDYGYTF. V gene TRBV7-2 combines with J gene TRBJ1-2, with 10 bases lining up with TRBD1. The CDR3 length is 16 residues. CDR1 and CDR2 from the germline V gene are SGHTA and FQGNSA. V lost 2 bases to trimming and J lost 3 bases; unmatched junction nucleotides: 6.

This clonotype was observed a few times. The V call is TRBV30, the J call TRBJ2-7; D possibly corresponds to TRBD2 (6 bases). V was pared by 1 base and J by 8 bases, with 12 bases between. The CDR3 runs to 12 residues. Germline V gene sequence: CDR1 GTSNPN, CDR2 SVGIG (reference sequence). The CDR3, as DNA: TGTGCCTGGAGTGGCGGGGTAGGGAAGCAGTACTTC. Residues: CAWSGGVGKQYF.

The chain is built from TRBV6-1 and TRBJ2-4, with D perhaps given as TRBD1 or TRBD2 (5 bases each). Germline CDR1 MNHNS, CDR2 SASEGT. Trimming cost V 6 bases and J 4 bases, with 13 bases left between them. CDR3 length: 14 residues. This CDR3 reads CASRAGTDKNIQYF. Here the CDR3 DNA reads TGTGCCAGCAGGGCCGGGACGGATAAAAACATTCAGTACTTC.

J is TRBJ1-4 and V is TRBV7-9; D is ambiguous. The CDR3 is 14 amino acids. Germline V gene sequence: CDR1 SEHNR, CDR2 FQNEAQ (reference sequence). Trimming stripped 6 bases from V and 5 bases from J, with 13 bases between. This CDR3 reads CASSEPKLNEKLFF. DNA for the CDR3: TGTGCCAGCAGTGAGCCGAAACTCAATGAAAAACTGTTTTTT.

This clonotype was found a few times. The chain couples TRBV30 to TRBJ2-3; 10 positions match TRBD2. CDR3 length: 14 amino acids. The junction had 4 bases not matched to a gene; V was cut back by 3 bases and J by 4 bases. Germline V gives CDR1 GTSNPN, CDR2 SVGIG (reference sequence). The CDR3 DNA sequence: TGTGCCTGGAGAGCGGGGGGGGATGCAGATACGCAGTATTTT. This codes for CAWRAGGDADTQYF.

This clonotype was observed a few times. The rearrangement links TRBV12-3 or TRBV12-4 to TRBJ2-7, with D tentatively TRBD2 (5 bases). Trimming took 5 bases from V and 1 from J, leaving 9 bases between them. The CDR3 spans 13 residues. CDR3 region: CASSIGVSYEQYF. For the CDR3, the DNA is TGTGCCAGCAGTATCGGGGTTTCCTACGAGCAGTACTTC.

V is TRBV11-2 and J is TRBJ2-7, with 7 bases matching TRBD1. The CDR3 length is 14 residues. With 3 bases clipped from V and 6 bases from J, the junction kept 8 bases outside the gene matches. Germline CDR1 reads SGHAT; CDR2 reads FQNNGV. The DNA of the CDR3 is TGTGCCAGCAGCTTGGGGGCAGGGGGTGCCGAGCAGTACTTC. Protein product: CASSLGAGGAEQYF.

This clonotype was detected a few times. This chain's CDR3 is CASSLDRSGYTF. The CDR3 DNA sequence: TGTGCCAGCAGCTTAGATAGGAGTGGCTACACCTTC. The chain couples TRBV11-2 to TRBJ1-2; D gene uncertain. The CDR3 runs to 12 residues. The germline gives CDR1 SGHAT, CDR2 FQNNGV. Trimming shortened V by 0 bases and J by 7 bases, and 6 bases separated the two germline ends.

The genes are TRBV10-3 and TRBJ1-2; D ambiguous. The CDR3 extends over 14 amino acids. CDR1 is ENHRY, CDR2 SYGVKD, per germline. Trimming removed 3 bases from V and 4 bases from J, with 12 bases in between. CDR3 residues: CAISDDGEFYGYTF. DNA for the CDR3: TGTGCCATCAGTGACGACGGGGAATTCTATGGCTACACCTTC.

This clonotype was counted between two and nine times. The chain joins TRBV7-2 to TRBJ2-3; 7 bases agree with TRBD1. Trimming removed 1 base from V and 3 bases from J; junction bases left unmatched: 7. This CDR3 spans 16 amino acids. Germline assignment: CDR1 SGHTA and CDR2 FQGNSA. CDR3 in amino acids: CASSLGSTGVTDTQYF. The CDR3 region has the DNA TGTGCCAGCAGCTTAGGAAGCACAGGGGTTACAGATACGCAGTATTTT.

This clonotype was observed a handful of times. The genes are TRBV20-1 and TRBJ2-7; the D is unclear. Germline V lookup: CDR1 DFQATT, CDR2 SNEGSKA (reference sequence). V lost 3 bases and J 0 bases, leaving 9 bases between the germline ends. This CDR3 spans 13 amino acids. The chain's CDR3 is CSARRPSSYEQYF. As DNA, the CDR3 is TGCAGTGCTAGGCGCCCGAGCTCCTACGAGCAGTACTTC.

This clonotype was found a few times. This chain connects TRBV24-1 to TRBJ2-3, with TRBD1 as a possible D gene (6 bases). V lost 3 bases to trimming and J lost 0 bases, with 15 bases between them. There are 17 residues in the CDR3. Germline values: CDR1 KGHDR, CDR2 SFDVKD. The CDR3 reads CATSDPRDNLSTDTQYF. As DNA, the CDR3 is TGTGCCACCAGTGATCCCCGGGACAACCTTAGCACAGATACGCAGTATTTT.

V and J are TRBV6-2 or TRBV6-3 and TRBJ2-1; 8 positions agree with TRBD2. V gave up 5 bases and J gave up 4 bases; unmatched junction bases: 10. The CDR3 runs to 16 residues. The germline V gene encodes CDR1 MNHEY and CDR2 SVGEGT. In DNA form, the CDR3 reads TGTGCCAGCAGTGAGGTTCAAGCGGGGGAGTACAATGAGCAGTTCTTC. Its protein product is CASSEVQAGEYNEQFF.

This clonotype has just a few counts. The chain is built from TRBV5-4 and TRBJ2-1, with TRBD2 as a possible D gene (6 bases). Germline V gene data show CDR1 as SGHNT and CDR2 as YYREEE (reference sequence). The CDR3 loop spans 13 amino acids. The germline V and J ends were trimmed by 4 bases and 9 bases, with 14 bases remaining between them. CDR3 residues: CASSPVVGGEQFF. The CDR3 nucleotides read TGTGCCAGCAGCCCGGTCGTGGGGGGTGAGCAGTTCTTC.

This clonotype has more than one count but fewer than ten. The CDR3 region is CASRSGTYYEQYV. In DNA, the CDR3 is TGTGCCAGCAGGTCCGGGACATATTACGAGCAGTACGTC. The rearrangement joins TRBV6-2 or TRBV6-3 to TRBJ2-7; tentative D call: TRBD1 (6 bases). Trimming removed 6 bases from V and 4 bases from J, with 13 bases in between. CDR1 is MNHEY, CDR2 SVGEGT, per germline. This CDR3 comprises 13 residues.

In its sample, this clonotype was seen a few times. The V and J genes are TRBV30 and TRBJ2-5; TRBD1 agrees at 10 bases. V was clipped by 3 bases and J by 5 bases; unmatched bases: 9. The CDR3 contains 15 residues. CDR1 and CDR2 (germline): GTSNPN, SVGIG (reference sequence). DNA for the CDR3: TGTGCCTGGAGCTTGGGACAGGGGCAATTGGAGACCCAGTACTTC. Translation: CAWSLGQGQLETQYF. Based on the CDR3 plus reference TRBV30 and TRBJ2-5, the full variable domain is SQTIHQWPATLVQPVGSPLSLECTVEGTSNPNLYWYRQAAGRGLQLLFYSVGIGQISSEVPQNLSASRPQDRQFILSSKKLLLSDSGFYLCAWSLGQGQLETQYFGPGTRLLVL.

V usage is TRBV18 and J usage is TRBJ2-3, with a weak D call TRBD1 (5 bases). Trimming left V 3 bases short and J 1 base short, with 11 bases between. From germline, CDR1 is KGHSH and CDR2 LQKENI. This CDR3 comprises 15 residues. CDR3: CASSPPKTGTDTQYF. The DNA for the CDR3 is TGTGCCAGCTCACCCCCAAAGACAGGCACAGATACGCAGTATTTT. The full variable domain, completed using reference TRBV18 and TRBJ2-3, is NAGVMQNPRHLVRRRGQEARLRCSPMKGHSHVYWYRQLPEEGLKFMVYLQKENIIDESGMPKERFSAEFPKEGPSILRIQQVVRGDSAAYFCASSPPKTGTDTQYFGPGTRLTVL.

The chain recombines TRBV6-5 with TRBJ1-4; D remains ambiguous. Germline V gene data show CDR1 as MNHEY and CDR2 as SVGAGI. This CDR3 contains 15 residues. Trimming shortened V by 6 bases and J by 0 bases, and 11 bases separated the two germline ends. The CDR3 sequence is CASSYDPATNEKLFF. The CDR3 coding sequence is TGTGCCAGCAGCTACGACCCCGCAACTAATGAAAAACTGTTTTTT.

This chain uses TRBV11-2 with TRBJ1-1; D not certain. Between the trimmed V and J ends, which lost 4 bases and 4 bases, there was a span of 10 bases. Germline V lookup: CDR1 SGHAT, CDR2 FQNNGV. The CDR3 runs to 13 residues. DNA of the CDR3: TGTGCCAGCAGCTCCGATCTGGGCACTGAAGCTTTCTTT. Translation gives CASSSDLGTEAFF.

The chain recombines TRBV18 with TRBJ2-6, with D perhaps being TRBD1 or TRBD2 (5 bases each). Germline lookup yields CDR1 KGHSH and CDR2 LQKENI. The CDR3 loop spans 17 amino acids. Deletions cut 2 bases from V and 0 bases from J, with 11 bases between. CDR3 residues: CASSPSGLSSGANVLTF. The CDR3 bases are TGTGCCAGCTCACCATCGGGGCTTTCCTCTGGGGCCAACGTCCTGACTTTC. The full variable domain, its missing parts supplied by reference TRBV18 and TRBJ2-6, is NAGVMQNPRHLVRRRGQEARLRCSPMKGHSHVYWYRQLPEEGLKFMVYLQKENIIDESGMPKERFSAEFPKEGPSILRIQQVVRGDSAAYFCASSPSGLSSGANVLTFGAGSRLTVL.

This clonotype was detected ten times or more. The chain carries TRBV2 and TRBJ2-2; the match to TRBD1 covers 8 bases. Germline V gene sequence: CDR1 SNHLY, CDR2 FYNNEI. The CDR3 extends over 15 amino acids. V lost 2 bases, J lost 5 bases, and 4 bases stayed unmatched. Written as DNA, the CDR3 is TGTGCCAGCAGTGAACGAACAGGGGGTACCGGGGAGCTGTTTTTT. Translation gives CASSERTGGTGELFF.

V is TRBV12-3 or TRBV12-4 and J is TRBJ2-7, with D perhaps assigned TRBD1 or TRBD2 (5 bases each). The CDR3 runs 14 residues. V was cut by 3 bases and J by 2 bases, with 11 bases left in between. As DNA, the CDR3 is TGTGCCAGCAGTTTGTGGGGGTTGCCCTACGAGCAGTACGTC. Translation gives CASSLWGLPYEQYV.

In its sample, this clonotype was seen a few times. The chain joins TRBV28 to TRBJ1-2; D gene uncertain. The V and J ends lost 8 bases and 7 bases respectively, with 14 bases between them. The germline V gene encodes CDR1 MDHEN and CDR2 SYDVKM. The CDR3 runs to 12 residues. In DNA, the CDR3 is TGTGCCAGCTCCGTGGCGCCGTCTGGCTACACCTTC. As protein: CASSVAPSGYTF.

The sample holds a few counts of this clonotype. The chain employs TRBV7-8 and TRBJ2-3, with 9 bases aligning to TRBD2. V lost 3 bases, J lost 5 bases, and 6 bases stayed unmatched. Germline loops: CDR1 SGHVS, CDR2 FQNEAQ. CDR3 length equals 15 residues. CDR3 residues: CASSFSAGGQDTQYF. DNA for the CDR3: TGTGCCAGCAGCTTCTCGGCGGGGGGGCAAGATACGCAGTATTTT.